Sequencing of this T cell receptor (beta chain) was carried out in a study of cytomegalovirus exposure and HLA in healthy donors (dated by TCRdb to the late 2010s). Regarding the complete study: An earlier analysis of some 500 of the donors reported roughly 300 Gb of sequence data and 117 million unique TCR beta sequences from 190 million or so T cells. An early release that covered several hundred HLA-typed donors contained approximately 290 gigabases of sequencing data and around 85 million unique TCR sequences. Among the roughly 370 genotyped donors, approximately 76% belonged to the genetic ancestry cluster associated with self-reported Caucasian donors. The study aimed to test whether cataloging public T cell receptors could reveal signatures of past pathogen exposure. The study profiled the T cell repertoires of 500 to 800 subjects by immunosequencing and related them to cytomegalovirus serostatus. Along with the roughly 700-subject first cohort, a separate validation cohort of over a hundred different subjects was used. To predict cytomegalovirus infection status, the study combined high-throughput TCR immunosequencing, statistical association of individual TCRs with disease status, and machine learning. To study patterns of TCR occurrence, a later analysis re-analyzed previously published TCR beta repertoires from 500 to 850 donors and added high-resolution HLA genotyping. In the later analysis, no new phenotypic data were used to find candidate immune exposures; instead, reliance was placed on TCR beta sequences and their occurrence across donors. In an earlier analysis of roughly 540 of the donors, high-throughput TCR beta sequencing was used to judge whether each TCR beta V gene segment behaved as functional or pseudogenic. Alongside the repertoire data, information on donor age, sex, ethnicity and CMV serostatus was compiled. Genome-wide SNP genotypes for about 65% of the 666 donors were used in a later genetic analysis, which treated that subset as a discovery cohort. Every discovery cohort repertoire had been produced on one sequencing platform. HLA typing covered class I and class II loci at four-digit resolution. Typing coverage differed by locus: A, B, C, DRB1 and DQB1 were typed in roughly 620-640 donors, DQA1 in about 550, DPA1 in approximately 610, and DPB1 in about 450. About 5 DR-DQ haplotypes were handled as single units for association and clustering, since linkage in the cohort was strong. Among about 410 genotyped donors of the cohort, an average of approximately 240,000 unique TCR beta nucleotide sequences was sequenced per donor, of which 15% to 20% were non-productive. What the study reported, not specific to this receptor: The authors suggested that the approach could potentially be generalized to other disease states and immunological phenotypes. In an earlier analysis of 587 of the donors, most TCR beta V segments appeared in productive rearrangements about 87% or about 30% of the time, broadly matching IMGT annotations. Only TCR beta chains were sequenced in this cohort, and the absence of alpha or paired-chain data limited detectable features. Correlated functional status among segregating V segments might reflect linkage disequilibrium, but an unknown experimental factor could not be ruled out. In a later analysis, the rate of TCR association differed among HLA loci, with DRB1 alleles having the most associated TCRs and HLA-C alleles having the fewest. A later analysis found that most CMV-associated TCR beta chains appeared HLA-restricted, with HLA associations seemingly driven largely by CMV exposure. According to a later genetic analysis, donors in an Asian-associated ancestry cluster had fewer N-insertions in productive TCRs than the roughly 660-donor mean. Assigning TCR associations to individual alleles was difficult when HLA alleles, especially DR and DQ, strongly co-occurred. Over 15 rarely observed V segments, including chromosome 9 orphons, were excluded from the earlier analysis of a few hundred of the donors because counts were too low. In a later analysis, HLA-associated TCR beta chains were found to be more clonally expanded and to have lower generation probabilities than equally common non-associated chains. According to a later analysis, parvovirus B19, influenza, CMV and Epstein-Barr virus appeared linked to several top co-occurrence clusters. Specific HLA alleles were associated with more than 15,000 TCR beta sequences at a false discovery rate of 0.05 in a later analysis. A few of the identified cytomegalovirus-associated TCR beta chains were confirmed in vitro to be specific for cytomegalovirus antigens. Because some donors lacked HLA typing at each locus, the association tests relied only on the typed subset. Presence/absence analyses assumed roughly uniform sequencing depth across donors, an assumption that may not hold. Most TCR sequences were seen in very few donors, while some public TCRs were found in many individuals. V-gene and J-gene trimming of TCR beta chains was associated with a missense DCLRE1C variant in a later genetic analysis, and the association was replicated in an independent cohort. In the study, some 160 TCR beta chains were listed as associated with cytomegalovirus. The classifier was reported to diagnose cytomegalovirus status with high specificity and sensitivity in both the original and validation cohorts. A further reported finding was that TCR beta sequences accurately predicted the HLA-A and HLA-B alleles for most subjects in the first cohort. CMV serostatus was the only immune exposure information available for the cohort. The 87-base-pair reads could not distinguish some IMGT-functional V segments, including TRBV6-2 and TRBV6-3, so those segments were excluded. A cluster of highly shared sequence variants was judged likely to be a technical artifact of the sequencing pipeline.

Spanning cysteine to phenylalanine, the CDR3 consists of 13 amino acids. Only the CDR3 DNA is retained, 39 bases long and in frame from the first base. The V end loses 3 bases and the J end loses 8 bases, and a stretch of 11 bases separates them. The germline V gene encodes CDR1 MGHDK and CDR2 SYGVNS. In total, over 600 healthy bone marrow donors made up the cohort. Cohort members were all nominally healthy when sampled, although unrecorded immune exposures were likely present. The donor tested CMV seropositive and was one of the 289 seropositive cohort members. Every donor gave a peripheral blood sample, and the peripheral blood mononuclear cells from that sample were used for TCR beta sequencing. Genomic DNA extraction from the blood cell samples was performed with the Qiagen DNeasy Blood Extraction Kit. This clone has more than one count but fewer than ten. No cognate antigen has been identified for it. No base qualities exist here, and no much larger clone lies one base off it.

Library generation was performed with the immunoSEQ multiplex PCR assay. For the multiplex PCR, a mixture combining 60 forward primers for TCR Vbeta segments and 13 reverse primers for TCR Jbeta segments was used. The CDR3 region of rearranged TCR beta genes was amplified from genomic DNA by a multiplex PCR assay. Amplified TCR beta libraries were sequenced as 87-base-pair reads on the Illumina HiSeq System. The published analysis was carried out like this. Across the 670 or so repertoires, a later analysis counted 78 million or so unique TCR beta chains, around 11 million of which were shared by at least two donors. To remove PCR and sequencing errors, raw reads were error-corrected and collapsed into unique sequences using a nearest-neighbor algorithm that merged closely related sequences. V, D and J gene segments were assigned by aligning CDR3 sequences to IMGT reference sequences. Each retained sequence needed at least a six-nucleotide match to both a V gene segment and a J gene segment. Rearrangements were classified as productive when the CDR3 lacked stop codons and remained in frame with V and J, and all other rearrangements were classified as non-productive. CDR3 was defined according to IMGT convention as the region running from the second conserved V-encoded cysteine to the conserved J-encoded phenylalanine. In an earlier analysis of roughly 580 of the donors, sequences lacking an unambiguous match to a single V gene segment were excluded. In an earlier analysis of 500 to 750 of the donors, V segments were called functional above 56.7% productive rearrangements and were called segregating when the between-donor standard deviation exceeded 5%. A statistical classification framework was built for diagnosing cytomegalovirus status from the catalog of TCR beta chain sequences. V and J gene assignment, in a later analysis, came from comparing TCR nucleotide sequences with IMGT/GENE-DB human TR gene sequences. In a later analysis, CDR3 sequences and most-parsimonious VDJ recombination scenarios were assigned using the TCRdist pipeline. A later analysis defined each TCR beta chain by its CDR3 amino acid sequence plus V-gene family, and excluded reads lacking a unique V-gene family. A later analysis removed 600 or so highly shared, low-generation-probability nucleotide sequences to deal with suspected cross-contamination and a sequencing artifact. A later analysis calculated a clonal expansion index for each public chain from normalized within-repertoire ranks of inferred template counts. Generation probabilities in a later analysis came from a VDJ recombination model fitted to out-of-frame rearrangements, and those results were checked against IGoR. In a later analysis, hypergeometric tests were used to score TCR-TCR, TCR-HLA and TCR-CMV co-occurrence, with a repertoire-size bias correction applied to TCR pairs. False discovery rates were estimated in a later analysis by permuting HLA or CMV assignments 20 times. In a later analysis, co-occurring TCRs were grouped using DBSCAN, and TCRdist sequence similarity was added for clustering within HLA-allele-positive subsets. Co-occurrence clustering excluded repertoires with fewer than 30,000 or more than 120,000 public chains, plus five with anomalous nucleotide sharing. TCRdb took over this immuneACCESS table, retaining in-frame rearrangements with V and J assigned. Such tables are incomplete; in checked studies, under half of the missing clones stem from an unresolved V gene, and the remainder is unexplained. The DNA was the basis for D and trimming; V, J and clone size are from that table. The sample table shows around 180,000 clones, and roughly 86% are seen once. Under 5% of the sample belongs to the ten largest clones.

The sample consisted of PBMCs. The chain links TRBV25-1 with TRBJ2-1; the D gene cannot be resolved reliably. The sequence was obtained from a girl aged 5 to 17 in good health and CMV-seropositive. The encoded CDR3 is CASSDANLDEQFF. The nucleotide sequence reads TGTGCCAGCAGTGATGCGAACCTCGATGAGCAGTTCTTC.